What follows describes a single T cell receptor beta chain. The source of the sample is a study of cytomegalovirus exposure and HLA in healthy donors. Both 60 Vbeta primers and 13 Jbeta primers went into the PCR. Repertoires were generated with immunoSEQ multiplex PCR, while TCRdb's copy carries only in-frame clones and drops some. The table records over 85,000 clones, roughly 80% of them present only once. The CDR3 runs 15 residues. Looked up from germline, CDR1 is MNHEY and CDR2 is SVGAGI. J lost 6 bases, V lost 5 bases, and 11 bases had no gene match. Sequencing used PBMCs. The chain carries TRBV6-5 and TRBJ1-2; 8 bases are shared with TRBD1. The clonotype was recovered from a man in his forties in good health and CMV-seronegative. CDR3 residues: CASSPFRGPGNGYTF. The CDR3 nucleotides are TGTGCCAGCAGTCCTTTCAGGGGGCCAGGAAATGGCTACACCTTC.